This TCR beta chain derives from a study of shared clonotypes between healthy human individuals. This CDR3 contains 15 residues. Germline V gives CDR1 LGHNA, CDR2 YSLEER. Trimming pared 0 bases from V and 6 bases from J, leaving 14 bases between. About this clone itself: Its target is unknown.

The study ran the assay at deep level. For every subset, genomic DNA was evenly distributed across several immunoSEQ plates. The method was immunoSEQ multiplex PCR; TCRdb's version includes in-frame clones alone and lacks a portion of them. The sample holds some 2.1 million clones, 93% seen once. Naive CD8 isolation took CD45RO-negative cells positively selected for CCR7 and excluded terminally differentiated effector memory CD45RA+ cells. Study conclusions and caveats: Although depth was large, rarefaction showed that sequencing of the sorted subsets was incomplete.

The sequenced sample was naive CD8+ T cells from PBMCs. The chain carries TRBV4-3 and TRBJ2-5, with a tentative D call TRBD2 (7 bases). The receptor was derived from a man younger than 35 in good health. Some clones in this sample may be carry-over from other donors' samples. The CDR3 DNA reads TGCGCCAGCAGCCAAGACCTAGGGGGGGTCCAGACCCAGTACTTC. It encodes CASSQDLGGVQTQYF.